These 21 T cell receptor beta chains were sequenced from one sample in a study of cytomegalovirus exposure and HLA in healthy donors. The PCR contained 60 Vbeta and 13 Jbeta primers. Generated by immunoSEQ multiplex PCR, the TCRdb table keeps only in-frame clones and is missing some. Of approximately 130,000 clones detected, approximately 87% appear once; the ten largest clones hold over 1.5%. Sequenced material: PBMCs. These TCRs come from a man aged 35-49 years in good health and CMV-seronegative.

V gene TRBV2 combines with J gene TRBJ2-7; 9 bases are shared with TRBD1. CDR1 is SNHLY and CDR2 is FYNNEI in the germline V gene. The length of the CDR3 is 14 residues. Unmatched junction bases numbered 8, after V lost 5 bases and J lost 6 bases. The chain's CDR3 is CASSRPGTGSEQYF. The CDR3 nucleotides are TGTGCCAGCAGTCGTCCCGGGACAGGGTCCGAGCAGTACTTC.

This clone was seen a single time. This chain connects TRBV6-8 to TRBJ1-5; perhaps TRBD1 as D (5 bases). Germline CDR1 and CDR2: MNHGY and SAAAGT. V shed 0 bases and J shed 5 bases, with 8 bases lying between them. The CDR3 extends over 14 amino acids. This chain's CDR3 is CASSYSKGDQPQHF. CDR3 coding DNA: TGTGCCAGCAGTTACTCGAAAGGGGATCAGCCCCAGCATTTT.

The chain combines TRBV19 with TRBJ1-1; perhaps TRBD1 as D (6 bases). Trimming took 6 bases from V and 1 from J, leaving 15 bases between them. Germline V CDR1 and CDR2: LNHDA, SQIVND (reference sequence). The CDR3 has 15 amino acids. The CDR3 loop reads CASSQAGGPNTEAFF. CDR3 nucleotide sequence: TGTGCCAGTAGCCAGGCGGGGGGGCCGAACACTGAAGCTTTCTTT.

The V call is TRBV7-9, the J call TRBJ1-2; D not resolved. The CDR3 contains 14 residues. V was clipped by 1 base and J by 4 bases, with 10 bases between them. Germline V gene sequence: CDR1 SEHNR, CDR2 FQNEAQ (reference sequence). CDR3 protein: CASSLDATSYGYTF. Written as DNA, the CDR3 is TGTGCCAGCAGCTTAGACGCCACGAGCTATGGCTACACCTTC. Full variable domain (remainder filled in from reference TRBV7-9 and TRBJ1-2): DTGVSQNPRHKITKRGQNVTFRCDPISEHNRLYWYRQTLGQGPEFLTYFQNEAQLEKSRLLSDRFSAERPKGSFSTLEIQRTEQGDSAMYLCASSLDATSYGYTFGSGTRLTVV.

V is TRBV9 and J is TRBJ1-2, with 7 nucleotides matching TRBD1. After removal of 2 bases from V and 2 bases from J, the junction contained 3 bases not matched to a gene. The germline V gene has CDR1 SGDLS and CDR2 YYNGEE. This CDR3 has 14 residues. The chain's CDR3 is CASSVRDSNYGYTF. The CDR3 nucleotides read TGTGCCAGCAGCGTGCGGGACAGCAACTATGGCTACACCTTC.

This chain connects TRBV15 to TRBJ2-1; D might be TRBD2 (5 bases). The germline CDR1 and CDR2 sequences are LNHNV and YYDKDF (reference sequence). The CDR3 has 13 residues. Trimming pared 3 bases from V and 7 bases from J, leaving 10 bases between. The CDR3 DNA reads TGTGCCACCAGCAGGGGGAGCGGTAATGAGCAGTTCTTC. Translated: CATSRGSGNEQFF.

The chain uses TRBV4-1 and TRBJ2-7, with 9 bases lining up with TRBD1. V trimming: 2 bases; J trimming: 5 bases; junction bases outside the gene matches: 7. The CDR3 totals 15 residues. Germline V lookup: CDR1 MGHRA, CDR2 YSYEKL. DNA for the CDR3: TGCGCCAGCAGCCAAAACCGGGACAGGGCCGACGAGCAGTACTTC. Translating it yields CASSQNRDRADEQYF.

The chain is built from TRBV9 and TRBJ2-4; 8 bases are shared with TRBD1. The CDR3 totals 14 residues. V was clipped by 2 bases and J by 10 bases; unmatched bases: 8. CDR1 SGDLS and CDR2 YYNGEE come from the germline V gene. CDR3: CASSVSPRGQIQYF. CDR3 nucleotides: TGTGCCAGCAGCGTGAGCCCCAGGGGGCAAATTCAGTACTTC.

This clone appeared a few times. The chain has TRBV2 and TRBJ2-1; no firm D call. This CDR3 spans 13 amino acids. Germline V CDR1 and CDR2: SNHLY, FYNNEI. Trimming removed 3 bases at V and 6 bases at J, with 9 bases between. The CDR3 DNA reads TGTGCCAGCAGTGATTCCGGGTTCAATGAGCAGTTCTTC. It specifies CASSDSGFNEQFF.

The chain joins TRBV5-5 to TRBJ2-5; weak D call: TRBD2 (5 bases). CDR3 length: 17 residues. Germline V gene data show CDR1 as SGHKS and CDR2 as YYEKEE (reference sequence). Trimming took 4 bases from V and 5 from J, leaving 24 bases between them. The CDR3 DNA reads TGTGCCAGCAGCGCCACCCCCGGCCTCTTGGGCGGGGAGACCCAGTACTTC. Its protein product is CASSATPGLLGGETQYF. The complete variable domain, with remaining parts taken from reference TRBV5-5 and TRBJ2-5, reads DAGVTQSPTHLIKTRGQQVTLRCSPISGHKSVSWYQQVLGQGPQFIFQYYEKEERGRGNFPDRFSARQFPNYSSELNVNALLLGDSALYLCASSATPGLLGGETQYFGPGTRLLVL.

The CDR3 DNA reads TGTGCCAGCAGTTTCTCCGGACTGGGTGTGCAGTTCTTC. Encoded protein: CASSFSGLGVQFF. The chain uses TRBV27 and TRBJ2-1, with D tentatively TRBD2 (5 bases). V was shortened by 3 bases and J by 12 bases, with 15 bases between the two germline ends. This CDR3 is 13 amino acids long. Germline assignment: CDR1 MNHEY and CDR2 SMNVEV (reference sequence).

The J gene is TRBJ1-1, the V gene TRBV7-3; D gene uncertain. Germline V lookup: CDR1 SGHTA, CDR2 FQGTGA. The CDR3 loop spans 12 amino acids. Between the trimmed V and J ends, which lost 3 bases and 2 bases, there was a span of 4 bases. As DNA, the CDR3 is TGTGCCAGCAGCTTCCTTAACACTGAAGCTTTCTTT. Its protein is CASSFLNTEAFF. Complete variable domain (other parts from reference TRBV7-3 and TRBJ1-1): GAGVSQTPSNKVTEKGKYVELRCDPISGHTALYWYRQSLGQGPEFLIYFQGTGAADDSGLPNDRFFAVRPEGSVSTLKIQRTERGDSAVYLCASSFLNTEAFFGQGTRLTVV.

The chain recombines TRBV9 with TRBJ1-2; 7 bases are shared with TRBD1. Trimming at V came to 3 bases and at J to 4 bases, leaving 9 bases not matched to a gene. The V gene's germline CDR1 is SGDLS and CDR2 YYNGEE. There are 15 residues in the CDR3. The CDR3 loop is CASSAKRQGFYGYTF. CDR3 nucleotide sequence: TGTGCCAGCAGCGCAAAGCGACAGGGTTTCTATGGCTACACCTTC.

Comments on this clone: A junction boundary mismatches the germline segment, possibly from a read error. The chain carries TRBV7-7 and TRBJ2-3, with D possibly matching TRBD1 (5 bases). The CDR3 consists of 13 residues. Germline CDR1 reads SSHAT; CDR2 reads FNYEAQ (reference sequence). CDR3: CASSRRQPDTQYF. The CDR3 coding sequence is TGTGCTAGCAGCCGGCGACAGCCAGATACGCAGTATTTT.

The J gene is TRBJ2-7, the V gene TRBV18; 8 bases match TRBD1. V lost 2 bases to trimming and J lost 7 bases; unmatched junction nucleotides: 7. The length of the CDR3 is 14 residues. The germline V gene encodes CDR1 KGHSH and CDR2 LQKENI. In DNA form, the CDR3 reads TGTGCCAGCTCACCATCGGGACAGGCGGGAGAGCAGTACTTC. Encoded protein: CASSPSGQAGEQYF.

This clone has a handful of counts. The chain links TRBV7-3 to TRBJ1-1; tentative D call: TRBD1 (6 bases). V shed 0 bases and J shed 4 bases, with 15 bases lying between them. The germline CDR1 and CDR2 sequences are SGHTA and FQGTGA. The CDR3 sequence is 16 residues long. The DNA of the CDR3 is TGTGCCAGCAGCTTAACGGGTAGGGGGGGTATCACTGAAGCTTTCTTT. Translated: CASSLTGRGGITEAFF.

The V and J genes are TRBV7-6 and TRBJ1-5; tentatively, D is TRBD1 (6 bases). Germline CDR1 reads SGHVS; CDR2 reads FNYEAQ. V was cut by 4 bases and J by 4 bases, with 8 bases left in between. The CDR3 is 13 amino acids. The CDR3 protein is CASSSGENQPQHF. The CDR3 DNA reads TGTGCCAGCAGCTCAGGGGAAAATCAGCCCCAGCATTTT.

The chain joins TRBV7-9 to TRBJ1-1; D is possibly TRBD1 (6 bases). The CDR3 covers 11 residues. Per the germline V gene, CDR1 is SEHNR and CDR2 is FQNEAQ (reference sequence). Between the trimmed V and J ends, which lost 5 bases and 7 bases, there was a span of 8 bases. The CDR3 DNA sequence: TGTGCCAGCAGCCCAGGGGTTGAAGCTTTCTTT. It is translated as CASSPGVEAFF.

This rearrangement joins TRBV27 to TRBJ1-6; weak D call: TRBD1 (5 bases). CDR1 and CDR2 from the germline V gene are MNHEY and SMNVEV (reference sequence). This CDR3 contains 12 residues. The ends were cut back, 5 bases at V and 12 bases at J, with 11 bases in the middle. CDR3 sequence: CASSASTGPLHF. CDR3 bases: TGTGCCAGCAGTGCCAGCACAGGACCCCTCCACTTT.

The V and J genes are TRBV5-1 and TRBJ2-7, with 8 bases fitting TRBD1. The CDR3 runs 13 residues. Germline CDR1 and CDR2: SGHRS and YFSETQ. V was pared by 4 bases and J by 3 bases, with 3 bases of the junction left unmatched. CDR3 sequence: CASSRGTGYEQYF. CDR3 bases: TGCGCCAGCAGCAGAGGGACAGGCTACGAGCAGTACTTC.

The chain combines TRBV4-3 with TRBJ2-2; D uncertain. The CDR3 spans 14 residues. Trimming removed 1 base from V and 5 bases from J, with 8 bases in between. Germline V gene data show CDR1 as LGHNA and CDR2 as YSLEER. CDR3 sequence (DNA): TGCGCCAGCAGCCAAGGAGCGTGGACCGGGGAGCTGTTTTTT. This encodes CASSQGAWTGELFF.